One and the same sample provided the 9 T cell receptor beta chains below, sequenced in a study of blood T cell repertoires in COVID-19. Only in-frame clones appear in the TCRdb table, and some are missing; sequencing was by immunoSEQ multiplex PCR. This repertoire shows about 270,000 clones, approximately 91% found once; its top ten account for roughly 2.1%. Material for sequencing was PBMCs or T cells enriched from blood (not recorded which). The receptor set was obtained from a woman in her thirties or forties with acute COVID-19.

This chain links TRBV10-1 with TRBJ2-3; 7 bases agree with TRBD2. This CDR3 is built from 16 residues. The germline V gene encodes CDR1 WNHNN and CDR2 SYGVQD (reference sequence). With V trimmed by 5 bases and J by 0 bases, 8 bases remained unmatched. CDR3 sequence (DNA): TGCGCCAGCAGTCTTTATGGGGGGGACAGCACAGATACGCAGTATTTT. Residues: CASSLYGGDSTDTQYF.

This clone was recorded once. The chain's CDR3 is CASRRQGTGANVLTF. In nucleotides, the CDR3 is TGTGCCAGCAGGAGACAGGGGACTGGGGCCAACGTCCTGACTTTC. The genes are TRBV6-5 and TRBJ2-6, with TRBD1 identical over 8 bases. The CDR3 loop spans 15 amino acids. The germline CDR1 and CDR2 sequences are MNHEY and SVGAGI. The V and J ends lost 6 bases and 2 bases, in that order; junction bases with no gene match: 3.

The chain recombines TRBV7-2 with TRBJ1-2, with 9 bases matching TRBD1. Unmatched junction bases numbered 7, after V lost 1 base and J lost 7 bases. CDR1 and CDR2 from the germline V gene are SGHTA and FQGNSA. CDR3 size: 15 residues. CDR3 residues: CASSLGTGELSGYTF. As DNA, the CDR3 is TGTGCCAGCAGCTTAGGGACAGGGGAACTGAGTGGCTACACCTTC.

Notes on this clone: Other nucleotide sequences from this sample produce the same CDR3. This chain links TRBV20-1 with TRBJ1-1; D gene uncertain. Germline values: CDR1 DFQATT, CDR2 SNEGSKA (reference sequence). V lost 3 bases and J lost 2, with 4 bases in between. The CDR3 covers 11 residues. The CDR3 DNA sequence: TGCAGTGCTAGCGGTAACACTGAAGCTTTCTTT. It is translated as CSASGNTEAFF.

This clone was observed a single time. V usage is TRBV19 and J usage is TRBJ2-1, with 9 bases identical to TRBD1. Germline values: CDR1 LNHDA, CDR2 SQIVND (reference sequence). V trimming: 6 bases; J trimming: 8 bases; junction bases outside the gene matches: 5. The CDR3 sequence is 13 residues long. This CDR3 reads CASSGTGFYEQFF. The CDR3 bases are TGTGCCAGTAGCGGGACAGGGTTCTATGAGCAGTTCTTC.

V and J are TRBV5-1 and TRBJ2-5, with 7 bases lining up with TRBD1. The ends lost 4 bases at V and 4 bases at J; junction bases unmatched: 4. CDR1 and CDR2 from the germline V gene are SGHRS and YFSETQ. This CDR3 is built from 13 residues. The CDR3 sequence is CASSPGTVETQYF. The CDR3 region has the DNA TGCGCCAGCAGCCCCGGGACAGTAGAGACCCAGTACTTC.

This chain connects TRBV19 to TRBJ1-2; TRBD1 matches at 10 bases. J gave up 6 bases and V 3 bases, and 7 bases lay outside the gene matches. CDR1 is LNHDA and CDR2 is SQIVND in the germline V gene (reference sequence). This CDR3 spans 15 amino acids. For the CDR3, the DNA is TGTGCCAGTAGTATTGGGACAGGGGTCACGGATGGCTACACCTTC. Translated, it gives CASSIGTGVTDGYTF.

This chain joins TRBV15 and TRBJ2-1; 7 bases match TRBD1. Germline V CDR1 and CDR2: LNHNV, YYDKDF (reference sequence). J was trimmed by 2 bases and V by 0 bases; bases with no gene match: 10. The CDR3 totals 18 residues. This chain's CDR3 is CATSREGGAMNPYNEQFF. CDR3 DNA sequence: TGTGCCACCAGCAGAGAAGGGGGCGCGATGAACCCCTACAATGAGCAGTTCTTC.

V is TRBV5-1 and J is TRBJ1-1, with 9 nucleotides matching TRBD1. CDR1 is SGHRS and CDR2 is YFSETQ in the germline V gene. V was clipped by 5 bases and J by 4 bases; unmatched bases: 9. CDR3 length: 15 residues. This chain's CDR3 is CASRLDRGRGTEAFF. CDR3 DNA: TGCGCCAGCAGACTGGACAGGGGTAGGGGCACTGAAGCTTTCTTT.